The present TCR beta chain was sequenced within a study of OX40 agonist ivuxolimab in advanced cancers. Produced via immunoSEQ multiplex PCR; TCRdb's table is partial and in-frame only. The sample has 60,000 to 75,000 clones; 90% to 95% are singletons. Study-level findings and limits: The antigen specificity of the peripheral T cells (those that were expanded) was not determined. Compared with others, partial responders at 0.1-3.0 mg/kg displayed clonal expansion among the lowest. Within 6 weeks, CD4+ and CD8+ blood T cells expanded clonally at 0.1 to 3.0 mg/kg.

This clone was recorded once. Antigen specificity is unknown. This material consisted of CD4+ or CD8+ T cells sorted from blood, taken in a trial of the OX40 agonist ivuxolimab. The TCR originated in an adult with an advanced solid tumor such as melanoma, head and neck, liver or kidney cancer.

The CDR3 coding sequence is TGCGCCAGCAGCACCTCTAGCGGGAGAATGGAGCAGTACTTC. Translation gives CASSTSSGRMEQYF. V usage is TRBV5-1 and J usage is TRBJ2-7, with 10 bases that match TRBD2. V shed 4 bases, J shed 7 bases, and the junction held 8 bases outside the gene matches. Germline-derived CDR1 and CDR2 are SGHRS and YFSETQ. CDR3 length: 14 residues.